These 20 T cell receptor beta chains share one sample of origin, sequenced in a study of post-analysis software for immune sequencing data. TCR beta cDNA libraries had unique molecular identifiers. TCRdb re-called the PCR reads through MiXCR, storing one row per CDR3 protein. Among hundreds of thousands of distinct CDR3 sequences listed, around 64% were seen once. For these TCRs, the target antigens are not known. General study results and limits: The five TRBV segments detected at higher frequency in patients than in controls included TRBV5-6, TRBV5-1 and TRBV20-1.

Input material: blood. The receptor source for this set is a girl aged 2 to 10 with multiple sclerosis.

V gene TRBV10-3 combines with J gene TRBJ1-2; D remains unclear. The CDR3 loop spans 13 amino acids. The germline V gene has CDR1 ENHRY and CDR2 SYGVKD. Trimming pared 4 bases from V and 4 bases from J, leaving 10 bases between. The DNA of the CDR3 is TGTGCCATCAGTGGGGTCACCTTCTATGGCTACACCTTC. This gives the protein CAISGVTFYGYTF.

The chain combines TRBV25-1 with TRBJ2-3, with 9 bases identical to TRBD2. The CDR3 sequence is 15 residues long. The V and J ends lost 6 bases and 4 bases, in that order; junction bases with no gene match: 8. CDR1 is MGHDK, CDR2 SYGVNS, per germline. CDR3 sequence (DNA): TGTGCCAGCAGAGAGGCGGGAGGGTTCGCAGATACGCAGTATTTT. This translates into CASREAGGFADTQYF. Combining the CDR3 with reference TRBV25-1 and TRBJ2-3 gives the whole variable domain EADIYQTPRYLVIGTGKKITLECSQTMGHDKMYWYQQDPGMELHLIHYSYGVNSTEKGDLSSESTVSRIRTEHFPLTLESARPSHTSQYLCASREAGGFADTQYFGPGTRLTVL.

This chain uses TRBV28 with TRBJ1-5; D is unclear. This CDR3 has 14 amino acids. V lost 7 bases and J 2 bases, leaving 12 bases between the germline ends. Germline assignment: CDR1 MDHEN and CDR2 SYDVKM. CDR3 sequence (DNA): TGTGCCAGCATGGGGAGGATGGGCAATCAGCCCCAGCATTTT. Protein product: CASMGRMGNQPQHF.

This clonotype was counted a few times. V gene TRBV10-3 combines with J gene TRBJ2-3, with 7 bases fitting TRBD1. The CDR3 is made up of 16 amino acids. The germline CDR1 and CDR2 sequences are ENHRY and SYGVKD. V shed 6 bases and J 5 bases; nucleotides not matched to a gene: 14. CDR3 amino acids: CAISLVPTGAGDTQYF. The DNA of the CDR3 is TGTGCCATCAGCCTGGTACCTACAGGGGCGGGAGATACGCAGTATTTT.

This clonotype has a handful of counts. The rearrangement uses TRBV27 and TRBJ1-2; TRBD1 might be the D (5 bases). The V end was cut by 6 bases, the J end by 8 bases, with 31 bases between. The CDR3 extends over 18 amino acids. The germline V gene has CDR1 MNHEY and CDR2 SMNVEV (reference sequence). The CDR3 protein is CASSPSDGTVLFSGGYTF. The CDR3 region has the DNA TGTGCCAGCAGCCCATCGGATGGGACTGTACTTTTTTCGGGCGGCTACACCTTC.

The chain employs TRBV19 and TRBJ2-1; D uncertain. Per the germline V gene, CDR1 is LNHDA and CDR2 is SQIVND (reference sequence). Trimming stripped 11 bases from V and 5 bases from J, with 16 bases between. The CDR3 has 13 residues. In DNA form, the CDR3 reads TGTGCCTCGGGCGGATTTTGGAACAATGAGCAGTTCTTC. Encoded protein: CASGGFWNNEQFF.

This chain uses TRBV5-8 with TRBJ1-4; TRBD1 agrees at 8 bases. The germline V gene encodes CDR1 SGHTS and CDR2 YDEGEE. Trimming cost V 0 bases and J 7 bases; bases outside gene matches: 8. CDR3 length: 16 residues. CDR3: CASSLGAGTGFEKLFF. The CDR3 coding sequence is TGTGCCAGCAGCTTGGGTGCCGGGACAGGATTTGAAAAACTGTTTTTT.

V and J are TRBV20-1 and TRBJ2-1; the D gene is possibly TRBD2 (5 bases). CDR1 is DFQATT, CDR2 SNEGSKA, per germline (reference sequence). V lost 1 base and J 0 bases, leaving 10 bases between the germline ends. The CDR3 consists of 15 residues. DNA of the CDR3: TGCAGTGCTAGAGCTCTGACTATCTCCTACAATGAGCAGTTCTTC. This codes for CSARALTISYNEQFF.

This clonotype has just a few counts. The chain links TRBV15 to TRBJ1-1; D might be TRBD1 (5 bases). The CDR3 is 15 residues long. Trimming shortened V by 2 bases and J by 7 bases, and 17 bases separated the two germline ends. Looked up from germline, CDR1 is LNHNV and CDR2 is YYDKDF (reference sequence). The CDR3 sequence: CATSRSPGTGFEAFF. The CDR3 bases are TGTGCCACCAGCAGATCACCCGGAACAGGATTTGAAGCTTTCTTT.

This chain uses TRBV7-2 with TRBJ2-3; D is perhaps TRBD1 or TRBD2 (5 bases each). The CDR3 contains 16 residues. Trimming took off 3 bases at V and 4 bases at J, with 17 bases between the two ends. CDR1 is SGHTA and CDR2 is FQGNSA in the germline V gene. The CDR3 region is CASSLGTDYHSDTQYF. The CDR3 DNA sequence: TGTGCCAGCAGCTTGGGGACCGACTATCACTCAGATACGCAGTATTTT. Using reference TRBV7-2 and TRBJ2-3 for the parts outside the CDR3, the full variable domain is GAGVSQSPSNKVTEKGKDVELRCDPISGHTALYWYRQSLGQGLEFLIYFQGNSAPDKSGLPSDRFSAERTGGSVSTLTIQRTQQEDSAVYLCASSLGTDYHSDTQYFGPGTRLTVL.

The rearrangement links TRBV13 to TRBJ2-7; 11 bases fit TRBD2. Judging by the DNA end, TRBJ2-5 fits better; the J call may be wrong. The CDR3 covers 16 residues. The germline V gene encodes CDR1 PRHDT and CDR2 FYEKMQ (reference sequence). CDR3 sequence reads: CASSIRLAGTRLTQYF. The CDR3 bases are TGTGCCAGCAGCATAAGACTAGCGGGGACTCGGTTGACCCAGTACTTC.

This clonotype came up a few times. V gene TRBV20-1 combines with J gene TRBJ2-5; 10 bases agree with TRBD2. Germline V lookup: CDR1 DFQATT, CDR2 SNEGSKA (reference sequence). The ends lost 4 bases at V and 2 bases at J; junction bases unmatched: 4. This CDR3 comprises 14 residues. CDR3: CSATLAGGQETQYF. The DNA of the CDR3 is TGCAGTGCTACGTTAGCGGGGGGTCAAGAGACCCAGTACTTC.

This rearrangement joins TRBV20-1 to TRBJ2-1; no clear D. The CDR3 is 13 residues long. Trimming left V 0 bases short and J 1 base short, with 4 bases between. Germline V gene lookup returns CDR1 DFQATT and CDR2 SNEGSKA (reference sequence). CDR3 coding DNA: TGCAGTGCTAGAGAGGGATCCTACAATGAGCAGTTCTTC. It encodes CSAREGSYNEQFF.

The CDR3 spells CASRTLAGVTDTQYF. As DNA, the CDR3 is TGTGCCAGCAGAACTTTAGCGGGGGTGACAGATACGCAGTATTTT. The V and J genes are TRBV6-2 or TRBV6-3 and TRBJ2-3, with 9 bases identical to TRBD2. This CDR3 region has 15 residues. CDR1 and CDR2 (germline): MNHEY, SVGEGT. V trimming: 6 bases; J trimming: 3 bases; junction bases outside the gene matches: 7.

This clonotype was recorded a few times. The V and J genes are TRBV29-1 and TRBJ1-3; D not certain. The CDR3 has 11 amino acids. V lost 5 bases and J lost 0, with 2 bases in between. The germline gives CDR1 SQVTM, CDR2 ANQGSEA. This CDR3 is CSVNSGNTIYF. CDR3 in DNA: TGCAGCGTTAACTCTGGAAACACCATATATTTT.

V gene TRBV5-1 combines with J gene TRBJ1-5; possible D gene TRBD1, 6 bases. Germline-derived CDR1 and CDR2 are SGHRS and YFSETQ. The CDR3 loop spans 12 amino acids. V lost 4 bases and J 15 bases, leaving 17 bases between the germline ends. The CDR3 region has the DNA TGCGCCAGCAGCGCCGACAGGTCCCGATGGCATTTT. It encodes CASSADRSRWHF.

The rearrangement links TRBV5-5 to TRBJ1-6, with D possibly matching TRBD1 (5 bases). The CDR3 extends over 14 amino acids. Germline V gene data show CDR1 as SGHKS and CDR2 as YYEKEE (reference sequence). Trimming removed 7 bases from V and 4 bases from J, with 12 bases in between. The CDR3 loop reads CASDPGLYNSPLHF. CDR3 sequence (DNA): TGTGCCAGCGATCCGGGGCTTTATAATTCACCCCTCCACTTT.

There are a few counts of this clonotype. This chain links TRBV5-1 with TRBJ1-6; TRBD1 aligns across 8 bases. Germline V gives CDR1 SGHRS, CDR2 YFSETQ. The CDR3 has 14 amino acids. V was pared by 3 bases and J by 9 bases, with 5 bases of the junction left unmatched. The CDR3 nucleotides are TGCGCCAGCAGCTCGGGACAGGAGAGTTCACCCCTCCACTTT. It yields the protein CASSSGQESSPLHF. Together with reference TRBV5-1 and TRBJ1-6, the CDR3 gives the full variable domain: KAGVTQTPRYLIKTRGQQVTLSCSPISGHRSVSWYQQTPGQGLQFLFEYFSETQRNKGNFPGRFSGRQFSNSRSEMNVSTLELGDSALYLCASSSGQESSPLHFGNGTRLTVT.

The chain recombines TRBV29-1 with TRBJ2-1; the match to TRBD1 covers 11 bases. Germline CDR1 and CDR2: SQVTM and ANQGSEA. V gave up 6 bases and J gave up 6 bases; unmatched junction bases: 10. The CDR3 runs to 15 residues. The CDR3 loop reads CSVLRRDRGGNEQFF. The CDR3 DNA reads as TGCAGCGTGCTCAGGAGGGACAGGGGGGGCAATGAGCAGTTCTTC.

The chain uses TRBV29-1 and TRBJ2-1, with 11 nucleotides matching TRBD1. Germline lookup yields CDR1 SQVTM and CDR2 ANQGSEA. This CDR3 spans 11 amino acids. J gave up 9 bases and V 7 bases, and 2 bases lay outside the gene matches. CDR3 sequence (DNA): TGCAGCGGGGACAGGGGGGTTGAGCAGTTCTTC. It encodes CSGDRGVEQFF.